The clone carrying this T cell receptor (beta chain) was counted at least ten times. The antigen is undetermined. The data were taken from a study of T cells in Graves' hyperthyroidism and ophthalmopathy. From RNA transcripts, TCR beta CDR3 regions were amplified. First-round RT-PCR targeting the TCR CDR3 was performed with the HTBI primer set. MiXCR was run by TCRdb on the multiplex PCR reads, yielding one entry per CDR3 protein. The table records approximately 600,000 distinct CDR3 sequences, approximately 14% of them present only once. The V gene's germline CDR1 is GTSNPN and CDR2 SVGIG (reference sequence). The CDR3 extends over 15 amino acids. V shed 1 base and J shed 2 bases, with 15 bases lying between them. Study-wide findings and caveats: Blood also carried most thyroid clonotypes expanded above 0.001. The model predicted ophthalmopathy a median around six months before onset.

Exclusion of patients followed from uncontrolled infection, other autoimmune disease, pregnancy or lactation. V gene TRBV30 combines with J gene TRBJ2-7; D is undetermined. Sample: blood. The clonotype was recovered from a woman between 35 and 50 years old with Graves' ophthalmopathy. The CDR3 loop reads CAWSDLIANTYEQYF. In nucleotides, the CDR3 is TGTGCCTGGAGTGACCTGATCGCCAATACCTACGAGCAGTACTTC. Together with reference TRBV30 and TRBJ2-7, the CDR3 gives the full variable domain: SQTIHQWPATLVQPVGSPLSLECTVEGTSNPNLYWYRQAAGRGLQLLFYSVGIGQISSEVPQNLSASRPQDRQFILSSKKLLLSDSGFYLCAWSDLIANTYEQYFGPGTRLTVT.